This passage covers 2 T cell receptor beta chains from one sample sequenced in a study of T-cell reconstitution after alpha-beta-depleted transplantation in children. This sample's TCRbeta library carried unique molecular identifier barcodes. From the PCR reads, TCRdb called clonotypes with MiXCR, one entry per CDR3 protein. In the table there are 640,000 or so distinct CDR3 sequences, approximately 17% of which are singletons. Material: PBMCs from the stem cell graft donor, obtained from the stem cell graft. Receptor source: a human donor who donated a stem cell graft to a child with acute myeloid leukemia.

The V and J genes are TRBV25-1 and TRBJ2-1; D ambiguous. Per the germline V gene, CDR1 is MGHDK and CDR2 is SYGVNS. This CDR3 is 14 amino acids long. Trimming took 3 bases from V and 0 from J, leaving 6 bases between them. The CDR3 DNA is TGTGCCAGCAGTGACCTCAGCTCCTACAATGAGCAGTTCTTC. Its translation: CASSDLSSYNEQFF.

At least ten counts were recorded for this clonotype. This rearrangement joins TRBV10-3 to TRBJ2-1; D is possibly TRBD1 or TRBD2 (7 bases each). The CDR3 has 13 residues. Germline V gives CDR1 ENHRY, CDR2 SYGVKD. The V gene lost 11 bases and the J gene lost 7 bases, with 18 bases spanning the gap. The CDR3 loop reads CASQGGASNEQFF. The CDR3 nucleotides read TGTGCCTCCCAGGGGGGGGCCTCAAATGAGCAGTTCTTC.